The clone carrying this T cell receptor (beta chain) was found many times. From the reads, TCRdb called clonotypes with MiXCR, one entry per CDR3 protein. The table has 200,000 to 300,000 distinct CDR3 sequences, roughly 13% seen once; the top ten hold around 8.1%. The sample originates from a study of T cell repertoires in cytomegalovirus infection. Overall study context: CMV infection together with matching HLA type was indicated by public TCR beta signatures.

Germline-derived CDR1 and CDR2 are SGHTA and FQGNSA. CDR3 size: 15 residues. Trimming removed 1 base from V and 2 bases from J, with 9 bases in between. Material for sequencing was PBMCs. The sequence derives from a human donor in good health (CMV status not recorded). Some clones in this sample may be carry-over from other donors' samples. This chain uses TRBV7-2 with TRBJ1-5; D is unclear. The CDR3 loop is CASSLGGIGNQPQHF. The DNA of the CDR3 is TGTGCCAGCAGCTTAGGAGGGATCGGCAATCAGCCCCAGCATTTT.